This passage covers 8 T cell receptor beta chains from one sample sequenced in a study of T-cell reconstitution after alpha-beta-depleted transplantation in children. Unique molecular identifiers were used in preparing the TCRbeta library. TCRdb ran MiXCR on the PCR reads and lists one entry per CDR3 protein. The sample holds 250,000 to 300,000 distinct CDR3 sequences, 9.5% to 13% seen once. Specimen: PBMCs, collected before TCRalphabeta/CD19-depleted stem cell transplant. The receptors derive from a boy in the first two years of life with acute myeloid leukemia, due to receive a stem cell transplant.

Only one count was recorded for this clonotype. This may come from a read error, since a much larger clone is one base off. CDR3: CASSWTSRGSNQPQNF. The CDR3 nucleotides read TGTGCCAGCAGTTGGACTTCAAGGGGGTCCAATCAGCCCCAGAATTTT. This chain links TRBV28 with TRBJ1-5, with a possible D match to TRBD1 (6 bases). The germline CDR1 and CDR2 sequences are MDHEN and SYDVKM. The CDR3 is 16 residues long.

This clonotype was seen at least ten times. V is TRBV27 and J is TRBJ2-3; the match to TRBD2 covers 7 bases. After removal of 8 bases from V and 2 bases from J, the junction contained 7 bases not matched to a gene. Germline assignment: CDR1 MNHEY and CDR2 SMNVEV (reference sequence). This CDR3 is 14 amino acids long. This chain's CDR3 is CASAGEMNTDTQYF. The CDR3 DNA reads TGTGCCAGCGCGGGGGAAATGAACACAGATACGCAGTATTTT.

This clonotype was detected ten times or more. This chain links TRBV7-9 with TRBJ1-1; 7 nucleotides agree with TRBD1. The CDR3 spans 15 residues. Germline V lookup: CDR1 SEHNR, CDR2 FQNEAQ (reference sequence). V gave up 6 bases and J gave up 2 bases; unmatched junction bases: 9. This chain's CDR3 is CASSPYRGGNTEAFF. The CDR3 bases are TGTGCCAGCAGTCCTTACAGGGGCGGTAACACTGAAGCTTTCTTT.

In this sample, this clonotype turned up many times. The chain couples TRBV5-4 to TRBJ2-3; D is perhaps TRBD2 (5 bases). Germline V CDR1 and CDR2: SGHNT, YYREEE (reference sequence). Trimming pared 2 bases from V and 2 bases from J, leaving 12 bases between. This CDR3 region has 15 residues. The DNA for the CDR3 is TGTGCCAGCAGCTTCGGTAGGGAGCTCACAGATACGCAGTATTTT. Amino acids: CASSFGRELTDTQYF.

At least ten counts were recorded for this clonotype. The V call is TRBV27, the J call TRBJ2-6, with D perhaps TRBD2 (7 bases). Germline V gene lookup returns CDR1 MNHEY and CDR2 SMNVEV (reference sequence). The CDR3 has 18 residues. Trimming removed 6 bases at V and 1 base at J, with 19 bases between. The CDR3 loop reads CASSRDGGATSGANVLTF. The CDR3 DNA is TGTGCCAGCAGCCGGGATGGGGGGGCTACTTCTGGGGCCAACGTCCTGACTTTC. Together with reference TRBV27 and TRBJ2-6, the CDR3 gives the full variable domain: EAQVTQNPRYLITVTGKKLTVTCSQNMNHEYMSWYRQDPGLGLRQIYYSMNVEVTDKGDVPEGYKVSRKEKRNFPLILESPSPNQTSLYFCASSRDGGATSGANVLTFGAGSRLTVL.

This clonotype was counted at least ten times. The chain joins TRBV18 to TRBJ2-5, with a tentative D call TRBD1 (6 bases). The germline gives CDR1 KGHSH, CDR2 LQKENI. The CDR3 runs to 13 residues. With 0 bases removed from V and 4 bases from J, the gap between germline ends came to 6 bases. CDR3 in DNA: TGTGCCAGCTCACCACCGGGGGCAGAGACCCAGTACTTC. Its protein is CASSPPGAETQYF.

J is TRBJ1-1 and V is TRBV3-1, with D hard to call. This CDR3 region has 11 residues. Between the trimmed V and J ends, which lost 7 bases and 8 bases, there was a span of 11 bases. CDR1 is LGHDT and CDR2 is YNNKEL in the germline V gene (reference sequence). The CDR3: CASTRAQEAFF. The CDR3 region has the DNA TGTGCCAGCACCCGGGCGCAGGAAGCTTTCTTT. The full variable domain, its missing parts supplied by reference TRBV3-1 and TRBJ1-1, is DTAVSQTPKYLVTQMGNDKSIKCEQNLGHDTMYWYKQDSKKFLKIMFSYNNKELIINETVPNRFSPKSPDKAHLNLHINSLELGDSAVYFCASTRAQEAFFGQGTRLTVV.

This clonotype was picked up many times. V is TRBV28 and J is TRBJ2-7; TRBD2 is a possible D gene (5 bases). The ends were cut back, 3 bases at V and 2 bases at J, with 14 bases in the middle. Germline CDR1 is MDHEN and CDR2 is SYDVKM. The CDR3 length is 15 residues. The CDR3 DNA sequence: TGTGCCAGCAGTTTTTGGACTGAGGTTCCCTACGAGCAGTACTTC. It codes for CASSFWTEVPYEQYF.